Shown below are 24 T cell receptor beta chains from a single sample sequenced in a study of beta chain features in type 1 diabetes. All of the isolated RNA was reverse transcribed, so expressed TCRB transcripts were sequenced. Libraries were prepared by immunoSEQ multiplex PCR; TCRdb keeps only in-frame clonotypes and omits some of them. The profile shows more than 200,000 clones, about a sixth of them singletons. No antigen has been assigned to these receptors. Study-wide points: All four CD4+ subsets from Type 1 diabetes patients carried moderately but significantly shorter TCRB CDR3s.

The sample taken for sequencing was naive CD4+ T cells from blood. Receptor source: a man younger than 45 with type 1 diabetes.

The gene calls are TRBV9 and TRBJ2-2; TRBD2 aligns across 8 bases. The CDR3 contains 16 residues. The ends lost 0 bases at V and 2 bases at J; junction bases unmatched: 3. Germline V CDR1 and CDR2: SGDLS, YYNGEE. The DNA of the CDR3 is TGTGCCAGCAGCGTAGGTATAGCGGGAAACACCGGGGAGCTGTTTTTT. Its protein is CASSVGIAGNTGELFF.

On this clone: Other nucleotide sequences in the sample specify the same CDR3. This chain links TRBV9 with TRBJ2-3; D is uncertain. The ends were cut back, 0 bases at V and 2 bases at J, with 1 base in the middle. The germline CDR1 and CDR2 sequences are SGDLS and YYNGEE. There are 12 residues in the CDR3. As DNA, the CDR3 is TGTGCCAGCAGCGTAGACACAGATACGCAGTATTTT. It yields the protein CASSVDTDTQYF.

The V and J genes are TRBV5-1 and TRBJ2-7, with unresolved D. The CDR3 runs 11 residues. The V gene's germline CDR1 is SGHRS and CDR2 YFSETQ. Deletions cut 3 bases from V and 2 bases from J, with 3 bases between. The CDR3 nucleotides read TGCGCCAGCAGCTCTACCTACGAGCAGTACTTC. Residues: CASSSTYEQYF.

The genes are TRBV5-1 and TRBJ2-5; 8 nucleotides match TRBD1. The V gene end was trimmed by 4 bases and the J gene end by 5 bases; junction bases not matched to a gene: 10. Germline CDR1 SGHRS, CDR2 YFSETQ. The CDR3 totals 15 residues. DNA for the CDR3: TGCGCCAGCAGCCTAGGACAGGGAGGTGTGGAGACCCAGTACTTC. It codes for CASSLGQGGVETQYF.

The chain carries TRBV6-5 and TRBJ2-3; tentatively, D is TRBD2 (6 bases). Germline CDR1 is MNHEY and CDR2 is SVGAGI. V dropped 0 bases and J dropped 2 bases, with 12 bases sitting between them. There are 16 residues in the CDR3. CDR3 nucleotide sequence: TGTGCCAGCAGTTACTCGGCGGGATACCTCACAGATACGCAGTATTTT. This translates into CASSYSAGYLTDTQYF.

The CDR3 loop is CASSFVPLAGRGTGELFF. The CDR3 coding sequence is TGCGCCAGCAGCTTCGTCCCCCTAGCGGGCCGGGGCACCGGGGAGCTGTTTTTT. The chain joins TRBV5-1 to TRBJ2-2, with 8 bases fitting TRBD2. The CDR3 has 18 amino acids. Germline V gene sequence: CDR1 SGHRS, CDR2 YFSETQ. V was clipped by 2 bases and J by 4 bases; unmatched bases: 13.

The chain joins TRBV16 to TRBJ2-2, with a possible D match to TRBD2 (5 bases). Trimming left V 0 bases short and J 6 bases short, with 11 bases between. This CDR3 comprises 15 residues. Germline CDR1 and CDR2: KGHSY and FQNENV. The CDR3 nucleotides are TGTGCCAGCAGCCAATCCGTAGCCGGGGCCGGGGAGCTGTTTTTT. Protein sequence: CASSQSVAGAGELFF.

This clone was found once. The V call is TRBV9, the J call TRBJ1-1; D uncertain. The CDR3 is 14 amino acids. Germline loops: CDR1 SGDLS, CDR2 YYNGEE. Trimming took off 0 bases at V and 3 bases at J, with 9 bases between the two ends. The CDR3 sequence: CASSVAYGDTEAFF. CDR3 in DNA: TGTGCCAGCAGCGTAGCATATGGTGACACTGAAGCTTTCTTT.

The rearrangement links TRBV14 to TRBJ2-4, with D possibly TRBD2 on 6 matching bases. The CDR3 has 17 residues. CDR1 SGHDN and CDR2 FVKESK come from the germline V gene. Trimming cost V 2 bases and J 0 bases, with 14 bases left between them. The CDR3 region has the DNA TGTGCCAGCAGCCAATACGGGACTCCCGTAGCCAAAAACATTCAGTACTTC. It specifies CASSQYGTPVAKNIQYF. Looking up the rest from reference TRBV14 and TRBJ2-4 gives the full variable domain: EAGVTQFPSHSVIEKGQTVTLRCDPISGHDNLYWYRRVMGKEIKFLLHFVKESKQDESGMPNNRFLAERTGGTYSTLKVQPAELEDSGVYFCASSQYGTPVAKNIQYFGAGTRLSVL.

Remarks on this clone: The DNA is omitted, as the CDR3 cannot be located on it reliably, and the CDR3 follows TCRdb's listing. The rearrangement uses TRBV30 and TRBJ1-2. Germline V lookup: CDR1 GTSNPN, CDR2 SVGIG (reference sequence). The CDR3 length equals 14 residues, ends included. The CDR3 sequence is CAWSVNWGGGICTF.

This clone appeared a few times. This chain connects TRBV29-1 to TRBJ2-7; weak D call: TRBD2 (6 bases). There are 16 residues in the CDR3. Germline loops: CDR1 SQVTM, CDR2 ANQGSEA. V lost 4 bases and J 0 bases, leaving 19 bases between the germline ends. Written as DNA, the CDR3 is TGCAGCGTTGGTGGCAGCCGGGGGTATGACTCCTACGAGCAGTACTTC. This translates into CSVGGSRGYDSYEQYF.

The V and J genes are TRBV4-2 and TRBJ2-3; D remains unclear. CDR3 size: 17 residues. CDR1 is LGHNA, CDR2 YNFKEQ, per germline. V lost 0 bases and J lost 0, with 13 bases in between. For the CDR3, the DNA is TGTGCCAGCAGCCAAGATACGACACCTACTAGCACAGATACGCAGTATTTT. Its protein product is CASSQDTTPTSTDTQYF.

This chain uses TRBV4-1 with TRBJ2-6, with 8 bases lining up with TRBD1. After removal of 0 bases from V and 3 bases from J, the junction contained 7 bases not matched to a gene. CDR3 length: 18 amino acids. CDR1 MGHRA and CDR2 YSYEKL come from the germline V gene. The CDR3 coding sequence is TGCGCCAGCAGCCAAGAGGCAGGGGGCGCCGGTGGGGCCAACGTCCTGACTTTC. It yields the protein CASSQEAGGAGGANVLTF.

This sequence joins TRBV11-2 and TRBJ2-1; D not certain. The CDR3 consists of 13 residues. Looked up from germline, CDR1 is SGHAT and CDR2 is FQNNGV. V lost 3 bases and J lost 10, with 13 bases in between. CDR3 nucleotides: TGTGCCAGCAGCTTGGGCGACGCTAGGGAGCAGTTCTTC. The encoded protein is CASSLGDAREQFF.

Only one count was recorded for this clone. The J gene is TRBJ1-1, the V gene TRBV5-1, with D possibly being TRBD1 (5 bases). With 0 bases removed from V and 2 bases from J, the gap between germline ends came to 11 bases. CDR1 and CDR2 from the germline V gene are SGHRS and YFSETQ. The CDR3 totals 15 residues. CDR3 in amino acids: CASSLETQGNTEAFF. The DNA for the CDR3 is TGCGCCAGCAGCTTGGAAACTCAGGGTAACACTGAAGCTTTCTTT.

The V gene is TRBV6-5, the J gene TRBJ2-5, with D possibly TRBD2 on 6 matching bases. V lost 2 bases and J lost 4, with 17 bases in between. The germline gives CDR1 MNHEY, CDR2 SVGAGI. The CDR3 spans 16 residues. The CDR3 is CASSYGREGVGETQYF. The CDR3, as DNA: TGTGCCAGCAGTTACGGGCGGGAAGGAGTTGGAGAGACCCAGTACTTC.

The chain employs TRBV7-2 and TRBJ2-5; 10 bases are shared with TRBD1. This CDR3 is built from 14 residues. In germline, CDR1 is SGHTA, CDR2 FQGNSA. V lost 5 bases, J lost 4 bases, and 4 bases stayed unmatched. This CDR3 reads CASSPRTGGETQYF. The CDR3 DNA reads TGTGCCAGCAGCCCCAGGACAGGGGGAGAGACCCAGTACTTC.

The CDR3 here is CASSWLGALETQYF. For the CDR3, the DNA is TGTGCCAGCAGTTGGCTAGGAGCTCTGGAGACCCAGTACTTC. The V call is TRBV27, the J call TRBJ2-5; D not certain. Germline V gene data show CDR1 as MNHEY and CDR2 as SMNVEV (reference sequence). V dropped 4 bases and J dropped 5 bases, with 14 bases sitting between them. The CDR3 is made up of 14 amino acids.

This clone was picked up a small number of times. The CDR3 loop is CASSSLPSSTGNEQFF. The CDR3 DNA is TGTGCCAGCAGCTCCCTACCCTCATCGACTGGGAATGAGCAGTTCTTC. The rearrangement links TRBV7-7 to TRBJ2-1, with D hard to call. The CDR3 loop spans 16 amino acids. Trimming removed 4 bases at V and 7 bases at J, with 20 bases between. Per germline, CDR1 SSHAT and CDR2 FNYEAQ (reference sequence).

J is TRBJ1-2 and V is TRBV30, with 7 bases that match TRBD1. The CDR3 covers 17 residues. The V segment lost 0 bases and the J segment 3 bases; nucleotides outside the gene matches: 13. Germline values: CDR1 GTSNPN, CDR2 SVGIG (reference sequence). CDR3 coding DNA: TGTGCCTGGAGTGTGGGACAGTCTCACAGCGGGTACTATGGCTACACCTTC. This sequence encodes CAWSVGQSHSGYYGYTF.

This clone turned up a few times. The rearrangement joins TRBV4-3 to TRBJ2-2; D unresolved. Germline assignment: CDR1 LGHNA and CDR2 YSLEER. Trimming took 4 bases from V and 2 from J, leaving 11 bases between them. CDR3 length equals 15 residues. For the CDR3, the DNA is TGCGCCAGCAGCCGGGATCTTCCTAACACCGGGGAGCTGTTTTTT. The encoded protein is CASSRDLPNTGELFF.

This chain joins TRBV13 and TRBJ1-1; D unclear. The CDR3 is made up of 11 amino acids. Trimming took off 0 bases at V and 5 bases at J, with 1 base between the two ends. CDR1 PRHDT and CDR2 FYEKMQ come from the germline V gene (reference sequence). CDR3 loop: CASSLGTEAFF. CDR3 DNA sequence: TGTGCCAGCAGCTTAGGGACTGAAGCTTTCTTT.

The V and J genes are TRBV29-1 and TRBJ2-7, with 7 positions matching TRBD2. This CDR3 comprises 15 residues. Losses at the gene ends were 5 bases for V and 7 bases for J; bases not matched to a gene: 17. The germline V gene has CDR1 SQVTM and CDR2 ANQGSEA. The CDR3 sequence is CSVSTNRAGENEQYF. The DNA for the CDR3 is TGCAGCGTTTCTACTAATAGGGCGGGGGAGAATGAGCAGTACTTC.

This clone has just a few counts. The CDR3 loop reads CARGGVTDTQYF. Written as DNA, the CDR3 is TGTGCCCGGGGGGGAGTCACAGATACGCAGTATTTT. The chain couples TRBV30 to TRBJ2-3; 8 nucleotides align to TRBD2. The CDR3 extends over 12 amino acids. The germline V gene encodes CDR1 GTSNPN and CDR2 SVGIG (reference sequence). The J segment lost 2 bases and the V segment lost 8 bases, leaving 3 bases of the junction unmatched.